This record concerns one T cell receptor (beta chain) sequence. The junction shows a germline mismatch at one end, possibly a read error. This entry is derived from a study of cytomegalovirus exposure and HLA in healthy donors. The CDR3 is 14 amino acids. Germline assignment: CDR1 MNHEY and CDR2 SMNVEV (reference sequence). PCR employed 60 Vbeta and 13 Jbeta primers. Some clones are missing from TCRdb's copy, which holds only in-frame ones; the method was immunoSEQ multiplex PCR. The sample lists roughly 150,000 clones, 78% occurring once. This clonotype was obtained from a woman aged 40 to 50 in good health and CMV-seropositive. This chain joins TRBV27 and TRBJ2-6; D perhaps matches TRBD1 (6 bases). Material for sequencing was PBMCs. The CDR3 loop is CASNDRAGANGLTF. CDR3 nucleotides: TGTGCCAGCAACGATCGGGCAGGGGCCAACGGCCTGACTTTC.